This T cell receptor (beta chain) was identified during a study of cytomegalovirus exposure and HLA in healthy donors. Regarding this clone: Other DNA sequences in the same sample also yield this CDR3.

The PCR had 60 Vbeta and 13 Jbeta primers. Sequencing was performed with immunoSEQ multiplex PCR; in TCRdb, only in-frame clones are kept and a portion is missing. The table has about 130,000 clones, approximately 79% seen once. The CDR3 loop spans 11 amino acids. V dropped 6 bases and J dropped 4 bases, with 7 bases sitting between them. In germline, CDR1 is SGHVS, CDR2 FNYEAQ. This chain joins TRBV7-6 and TRBJ2-7; D call uncertain. The sequence came from a man between 18 and 29 years old in good health and CMV-seropositive. Sequencing used PBMCs. The CDR3 spells CASSPGYEQYF. The CDR3 DNA sequence: TGTGCCAGCAGTCCCGGGTACGAGCAGTACTTC.